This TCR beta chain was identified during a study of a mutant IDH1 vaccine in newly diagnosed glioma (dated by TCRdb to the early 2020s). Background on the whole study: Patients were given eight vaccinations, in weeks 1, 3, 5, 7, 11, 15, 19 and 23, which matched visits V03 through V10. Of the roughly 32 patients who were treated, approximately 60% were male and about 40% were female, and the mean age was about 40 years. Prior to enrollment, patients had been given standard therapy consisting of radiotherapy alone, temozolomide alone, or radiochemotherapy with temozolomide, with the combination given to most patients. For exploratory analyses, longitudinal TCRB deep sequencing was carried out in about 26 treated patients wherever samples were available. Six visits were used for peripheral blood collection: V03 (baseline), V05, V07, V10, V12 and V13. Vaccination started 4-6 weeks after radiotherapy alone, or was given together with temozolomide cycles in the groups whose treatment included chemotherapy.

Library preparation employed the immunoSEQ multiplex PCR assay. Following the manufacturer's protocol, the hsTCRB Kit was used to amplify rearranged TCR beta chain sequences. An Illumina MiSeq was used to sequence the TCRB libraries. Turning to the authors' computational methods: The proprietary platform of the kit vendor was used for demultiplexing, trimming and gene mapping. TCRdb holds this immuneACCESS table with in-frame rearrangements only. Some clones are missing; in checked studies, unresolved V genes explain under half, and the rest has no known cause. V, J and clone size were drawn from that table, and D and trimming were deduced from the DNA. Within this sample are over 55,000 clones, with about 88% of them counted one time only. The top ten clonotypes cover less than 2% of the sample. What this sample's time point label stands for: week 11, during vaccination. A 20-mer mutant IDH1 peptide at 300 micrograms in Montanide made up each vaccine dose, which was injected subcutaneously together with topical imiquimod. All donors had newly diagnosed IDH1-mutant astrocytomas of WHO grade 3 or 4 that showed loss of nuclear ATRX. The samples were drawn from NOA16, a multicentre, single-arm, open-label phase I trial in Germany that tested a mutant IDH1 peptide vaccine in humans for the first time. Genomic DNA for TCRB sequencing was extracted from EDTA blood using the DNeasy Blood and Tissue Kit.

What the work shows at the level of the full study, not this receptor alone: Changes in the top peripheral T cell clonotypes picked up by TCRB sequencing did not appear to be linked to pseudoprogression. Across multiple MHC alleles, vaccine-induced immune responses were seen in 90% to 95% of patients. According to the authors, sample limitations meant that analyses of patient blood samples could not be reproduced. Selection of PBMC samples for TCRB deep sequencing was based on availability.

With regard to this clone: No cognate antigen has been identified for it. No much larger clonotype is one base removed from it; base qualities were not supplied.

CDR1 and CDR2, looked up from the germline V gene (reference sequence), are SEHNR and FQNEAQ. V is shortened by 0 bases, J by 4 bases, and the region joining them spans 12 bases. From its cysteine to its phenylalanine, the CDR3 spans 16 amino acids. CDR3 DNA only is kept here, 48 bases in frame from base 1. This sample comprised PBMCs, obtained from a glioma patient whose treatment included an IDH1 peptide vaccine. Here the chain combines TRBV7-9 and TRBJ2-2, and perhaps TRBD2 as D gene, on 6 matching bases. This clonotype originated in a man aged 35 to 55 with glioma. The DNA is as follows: TGTGCCAGCAGCTTAGCGCGCGGGGTGAGCACCGGGGAGCTGTTTTTT. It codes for CASSLARGVSTGELFF.